The 32 T cell receptor beta chains in this list originate from one sample, sequenced in a study of blood T cell repertoires in COVID-19. Only in-frame clones appear in the TCRdb table, and some are missing; sequencing was by immunoSEQ multiplex PCR. The repertoire consists of about 160,000 clones, with approximately 85% occurring once and the leading ten covering 7% to 10%. The sequenced sample consisted of peripheral blood. The receptor set was obtained from a woman aged 55-70 years with COVID-19, enrolled during active disease.

The rearrangement joins TRBV5-1 to TRBJ2-2, with 9 bases that match TRBD2. This CDR3 has 14 residues. J gave up 5 bases and V 4 bases, and 3 bases lay outside the gene matches. The germline gives CDR1 SGHRS, CDR2 YFSETQ. CDR3 in amino acids: CASSPTSGTGELFF. The DNA of the CDR3 is TGCGCCAGCAGCCCGACTAGCGGAACCGGGGAGCTGTTTTTT.

The V gene is TRBV5-6, the J gene TRBJ1-5, with D perhaps matching TRBD1 (5 bases). The CDR3 consists of 13 residues. Germline lookup yields CDR1 SGHDT and CDR2 YYEEEE. Between the trimmed V and J ends, which lost 4 bases and 5 bases, there was a span of 10 bases. CDR3 region: CASSRRGYQPQHF. For the CDR3, the DNA is TGTGCCAGCAGCCGGCGGGGGTATCAGCCCCAGCATTTT.

The chain carries TRBV9 and TRBJ2-2, with D possibly TRBD1 on 5 matching bases. Germline CDR1 SGDLS, CDR2 YYNGEE. V was clipped by 6 bases and J by 7 bases, with 13 bases between them. The CDR3 has 13 residues. The CDR3 region is CASNAGWFGELFF. In DNA form, the CDR3 reads TGTGCCAGCAATGCAGGGTGGTTCGGGGAGCTGTTTTTT.

This clone is a singleton in its sample. J is TRBJ2-1 and V is TRBV2, with TRBD2 matching over 7 bases. Germline values: CDR1 SNHLY, CDR2 FYNNEI. This CDR3 comprises 13 residues. V lost 8 bases and J lost 8; bases outside the gene matches: 9. The CDR3 here is CASGRGFSYEQFF. The CDR3 DNA follows: TGTGCCAGCGGGAGGGGATTTAGTTATGAGCAGTTCTTC.

The chain uses TRBV7-8 and TRBJ1-3, with TRBD1 as a possible D gene (5 bases). Trimming pared 3 bases from V and 2 bases from J, leaving 8 bases between. This CDR3 has 14 residues. The germline CDR1 and CDR2 sequences are SGHVS and FQNEAQ. The chain's CDR3 is CASSFLTAGNTIYF. The CDR3 DNA sequence: TGTGCCAGCAGCTTTTTGACAGCTGGAAACACCATATATTTT.

The genes are TRBV5-6 and TRBJ1-4, with TRBD1 as a possible D gene (6 bases). The V and J ends lost 4 bases and 1 base respectively, with 11 bases between them. From germline, CDR1 is SGHDT and CDR2 YYEEEE. CDR3 length: 15 amino acids. DNA of the CDR3: TGTGCCAGCAGCCTAAGGGGGAGAACTAATGAAAAACTGTTTTTT. Translating gives CASSLRGRTNEKLFF.

This clone was observed a single time. The chain carries TRBV30 and TRBJ1-2; 7 bases line up with TRBD1. V gave up 3 bases and J gave up 3 bases; unmatched junction bases: 16. CDR1 GTSNPN and CDR2 SVGIG come from the germline V gene (reference sequence). The CDR3 runs 17 residues. This chain's CDR3 is CAWSDLRKGARDYGYTF. The CDR3 DNA reads TGTGCCTGGAGCGATCTTCGGAAGGGGGCGAGGGACTATGGCTACACCTTC.

V is TRBV5-1 and J is TRBJ1-1; no clear D. The CDR3 consists of 14 residues. Per germline, CDR1 SGHRS and CDR2 YFSETQ. V lost 4 bases and J lost 3, with 13 bases in between. The CDR3 sequence is CASSPGREDTEAFF. In DNA, the CDR3 is TGCGCCAGCAGCCCCGGGAGGGAGGACACTGAAGCTTTCTTT.

The V and J genes are TRBV25-1 and TRBJ1-6; no reliable D call. Trimming took off 1 base at V and 16 bases at J, with 11 bases between the two ends. Germline CDR1 and CDR2: MGHDK and SYGVNS. This CDR3 comprises 12 residues. Here the CDR3 reads CASSESTPWLHF. CDR3 DNA sequence: TGTGCCAGCAGTGAATCTACGCCGTGGCTCCACTTT.

In this sample, this clone turned up once. This sequence joins TRBV24-1 and TRBJ1-2; 9 bases fit TRBD1. The CDR3 loop spans 16 amino acids. Germline lookup yields CDR1 KGHDR and CDR2 SFDVKD. With V trimmed by 3 bases and J by 5 bases, 9 bases remained unmatched. The DNA of the CDR3 is TGTGCCACCAGTGATCGCCGGGACAGGGTGGGTTATGGCTACACCTTC. Its translation: CATSDRRDRVGYGYTF.

This chain links TRBV5-6 with TRBJ1-6; the D gene is possibly TRBD1 (5 bases). Germline-derived CDR1 and CDR2 are SGHDT and YYEEEE. Trimming removed 0 bases from V and 15 bases from J, with 10 bases in between. The CDR3 spans 12 residues. CDR3 protein: CASSLAPQDLHF. CDR3 DNA sequence: TGTGCCAGCAGCTTGGCCCCACAGGACCTCCACTTT.

The rearrangement uses TRBV20-1 and TRBJ1-1; no definite D call. V was cut by 3 bases and J by 11 bases, with 13 bases left in between. CDR3 length: 11 residues. CDR1 and CDR2 (germline): DFQATT, SNEGSKA (reference sequence). CDR3 amino acids: CSASGSYEAFF. CDR3 coding DNA: TGCAGTGCTAGCGGGTCGTATGAGGCTTTCTTT.

This chain links TRBV9 with TRBJ1-3, with TRBD1 matching 8 bases. V lost 3 bases, J lost 0 bases, and 5 bases stayed unmatched. This CDR3 has 16 amino acids. Germline-derived CDR1 and CDR2 are SGDLS and YYNGEE. This CDR3 is CASSAPDRASGNTIYF. The CDR3 DNA reads as TGTGCCAGCAGCGCCCCGGACAGGGCCTCTGGAAACACCATATATTTT.

This clone was observed a handful of times. The genes are TRBV5-1 and TRBJ1-2; D perhaps matches TRBD1 (5 bases). The CDR3 length is 15 residues. The ends were cut back, 4 bases at V and 0 bases at J, with 13 bases in the middle. Germline V gene sequence: CDR1 SGHRS, CDR2 YFSETQ. CDR3 coding DNA: TGCGCCAGCAGCCCGGAGGGGCGACCTAACTATGGCTACACCTTC. Translating it yields CASSPEGRPNYGYTF.

This clone has a single count. The chain recombines TRBV3-1 (or the pseudogene TRBV3-2) with TRBJ1-5, with D uncertain. CDR1 and CDR2 (germline): LGHDT, YNNKEL (reference sequence). This CDR3 comprises 13 residues. Deletions cut 1 base from V and 7 bases from J, with 8 bases between. Here the CDR3 reads CASSQGVEQPQHF. CDR3 in DNA: TGTGCCAGCAGCCAAGGAGTGGAGCAGCCCCAGCATTTT.

This CDR3 reads CASSLQGLTQPQHF. The CDR3 region has the DNA TGTGCCAGTAGTCTACAGGGGTTAACACAGCCCCAGCATTTT. V gene TRBV19 combines with J gene TRBJ1-5; TRBD1 aligns across 7 bases. V dropped 5 bases and J dropped 7; count of bases not matched to a gene: 8. This CDR3 region has 14 residues. Germline values: CDR1 LNHDA, CDR2 SQIVND (reference sequence).

The chain links TRBV7-9 to TRBJ2-3, with D perhaps TRBD2 (5 bases). From germline, CDR1 is SEHNR and CDR2 FQNEAQ (reference sequence). Trimming cost V 3 bases and J 0 bases, with 10 bases left between them. CDR3 size: 15 residues. The CDR3 coding sequence is TGTGCCAGCAGCTTGCAGCGGACGAGCACAGATACGCAGTATTTT. It translates to CASSLQRTSTDTQYF.

Only one count was recorded for this clone. The rearrangement joins TRBV19 to TRBJ1-4, with unresolved D. The germline gives CDR1 LNHDA, CDR2 SQIVND (reference sequence). The ends were cut back, 5 bases at V and 2 bases at J, with 12 bases in the middle. The CDR3 is 15 amino acids. CDR3 sequence reads: CASSSSGITNEKLFF. CDR3 sequence (DNA): TGTGCCAGTAGTTCATCCGGGATTACTAATGAAAAACTGTTTTTT.

The chain joins TRBV19 to TRBJ1-1, with D unclear. Trimming removed 0 bases from V and 6 bases from J, with 5 bases in between. CDR1 is LNHDA and CDR2 is SQIVND in the germline V gene (reference sequence). The CDR3 is made up of 12 amino acids. CDR3 sequence: CASSIDEAEAFF. The CDR3 nucleotides read TGTGCCAGTAGTATAGACGAGGCTGAAGCTTTCTTT.

This clone was seen a single time. This sequence joins TRBV15 and TRBJ1-5; tentatively, D is TRBD1 (6 bases). Between the trimmed V and J ends, which lost 2 bases and 6 bases, there was a span of 14 bases. CDR1 LNHNV and CDR2 YYDKDF come from the germline V gene (reference sequence). The CDR3 runs to 15 residues. CDR3 DNA: TGTGCCACCAGCAGATCCGACAGGTCGGTTCAGCCCCAGCATTTT. Protein sequence: CATSRSDRSVQPQHF.

The chain couples TRBV6-6 to TRBJ1-5, with TRBD1 matching over 9 bases. Germline trimming cut 7 bases from V and 2 bases from J; bases unmatched to any gene: 9. Germline CDR1 MNHNY, CDR2 SVGAGI (reference sequence). CDR3 size: 16 residues. CDR3 region: CASTTTGGSGNQPQHF. CDR3 coding DNA: TGTGCCAGCACCACGACAGGGGGATCGGGCAATCAGCCCCAGCATTTT.

V gene TRBV19 combines with J gene TRBJ1-1; the D gene is possibly TRBD1 (5 bases). The ends were cut back, 6 bases at V and 5 bases at J, with 13 bases in the middle. The CDR3 runs to 13 residues. CDR1 and CDR2 (germline): LNHDA, SQIVND (reference sequence). This chain's CDR3 is CASRTTGGTEAFF. In DNA form, the CDR3 reads TGTGCCAGTAGAACTACGGGGGGTACTGAAGCTTTCTTT.

This clone was detected only once. This sequence joins TRBV10-3 and TRBJ1-2, with 9 bases lining up with TRBD1. With V trimmed by 7 bases and J by 8 bases, 5 bases remained unmatched. There are 12 residues in the CDR3. The germline V gene encodes CDR1 ENHRY and CDR2 SYGVKD. CDR3 amino acids: CAITGQGKGYTF. CDR3 DNA: TGTGCCATCACCGGACAGGGGAAAGGCTACACCTTC.

The chain links TRBV9 to TRBJ1-1; D gene unclear. This CDR3 has 14 residues. Germline V gives CDR1 SGDLS, CDR2 YYNGEE. Trimming pared 4 bases from V and 3 bases from J, leaving 13 bases between. The CDR3 DNA reads TGTGCCAGCAGCCCCCGATGGGGAGACACTGAAGCTTTCTTT. Protein: CASSPRWGDTEAFF.

The chain carries TRBV5-1 and TRBJ2-5, with D possibly TRBD1 on 7 matching bases. The ends were cut back, 0 bases at V and 0 bases at J, with 15 bases in the middle. CDR3 length: 17 residues. The germline CDR1 and CDR2 sequences are SGHRS and YFSETQ. CDR3 loop: CASSLGLARGDQETQYF. The CDR3 DNA reads TGCGCCAGCAGCTTGGGTCTCGCCAGGGGGGACCAAGAGACCCAGTACTTC.

CDR3 nucleotides: TGTGCCAGCAGCTTGGGGCAGGGCCTGAACTATGGCTACACCTTC. This translates into CASSLGQGLNYGYTF. The V call is TRBV5-5, the J call TRBJ1-2, with D possibly being TRBD1 (5 bases). Trimming pared 0 bases from V and 2 bases from J, leaving 11 bases between. This CDR3 is built from 15 residues. The germline V gene encodes CDR1 SGHKS and CDR2 YYEKEE (reference sequence).

The chain joins TRBV27 to TRBJ2-3, with 12 bases aligning to TRBD1. V shed 5 bases and J 5 bases; nucleotides not matched to a gene: 5. This CDR3 has 15 amino acids. Germline V gives CDR1 MNHEY, CDR2 SMNVEV (reference sequence). CDR3 sequence: CASSRGTGGEDTQYF. The CDR3 DNA is TGTGCCAGCAGTCGCGGGACAGGGGGCGAAGATACGCAGTATTTT.

This rearrangement joins TRBV29-1 to TRBJ1-6; 9 bases are a match to TRBD1. The CDR3 is 14 amino acids. V lost 4 bases, J lost 7 bases, and 5 bases stayed unmatched. Germline V gene data show CDR1 as SQVTM and CDR2 as ANQGSEA. The CDR3 bases are TGCAGCGTTGCGACAGGGGGACCGAATTCACCCCTCCACTTT. Its protein product is CSVATGGPNSPLHF.

V is TRBV5-1 and J is TRBJ1-4, with TRBD1 as a possible D gene (6 bases). V was trimmed by 2 bases and J by 5 bases, leaving 10 bases between them. CDR1 is SGHRS and CDR2 is YFSETQ in the germline V gene. The CDR3 is 14 amino acids. The CDR3: CASSFAQGNEKLFF. The CDR3 DNA sequence: TGCGCCAGCAGCTTCGCACAGGGAAATGAAAAACTGTTTTTT. Based on the CDR3 plus reference TRBV5-1 and TRBJ1-4, the full variable domain is KAGVTQTPRYLIKTRGQQVTLSCSPISGHRSVSWYQQTPGQGLQFLFEYFSETQRNKGNFPGRFSGRQFSNSRSEMNVSTLELGDSALYLCASSFAQGNEKLFFGSGTQLSVL.

This clone was detected only once. The rearrangement joins TRBV6-1 to TRBJ1-4; D remains ambiguous. The ends were cut back, 1 base at V and 4 bases at J, with 16 bases in the middle. The CDR3 contains 17 residues. Germline V lookup: CDR1 MNHNS, CDR2 SASEGT. The CDR3 DNA reads as TGTGCCAGCAGTGAAGATGGTAGAGATACTCATAATGAAAAACTGTTTTTT. It translates to CASSEDGRDTHNEKLFF.

This chain links TRBV25-1 with TRBJ1-1; D might be TRBD1 (6 bases). CDR3 length: 15 amino acids. The V end lost 7 bases, the J end lost 2 bases, and 17 bases lay between the germline ends. Germline values: CDR1 MGHDK, CDR2 SYGVNS. CDR3: CASIRTGRYNTEAFF. The CDR3 region has the DNA TGTGCCAGCATTAGAACAGGGCGCTATAACACTGAAGCTTTCTTT.

The chain is built from TRBV15 and TRBJ2-5; 9 bases line up with TRBD1. Germline CDR1 is LNHNV and CDR2 is YYDKDF (reference sequence). This CDR3 has 15 residues. The V segment lost 1 base and the J segment 5 bases; nucleotides outside the gene matches: 5. The CDR3 reads CATSRGDRAEETQYF. The CDR3 nucleotides read TGTGCCACCAGCAGAGGGGACAGGGCAGAGGAGACCCAGTACTTC.